These 25 T cell receptor beta chains were all obtained from the same sample, sequenced in a study of early T cells in non-severe SARS-CoV-2 infection. MiXCR was run by TCRdb on the 5' RACE reads, yielding one entry per CDR3 protein. Of tens of thousands of distinct CDR3 sequences listed, 5.5% to 8.5% were seen once; the top ten hold 5.5% to 6%. Material: whole blood, obtained at baseline. Source of these receptors: an adult who was a healthcare worker with PCR-confirmed SARS-CoV-2 infection or an uninfected control (not recorded which).

This clonotype was detected ten times or more. The CDR3 DNA reads as TGCAGTGCTAGTCCCTTAGACAGGGTGGAAGTCACAGATACGCAGTATTTT. This gives the protein CSASPLDRVEVTDTQYF. The V call is TRBV20-1, the J call TRBJ2-3, with TRBD1 matching over 7 bases. CDR1 and CDR2 (germline): DFQATT, SNEGSKA (reference sequence). The CDR3 contains 17 residues. J gave up 2 bases and V 3 bases, and 14 bases lay outside the gene matches.

This clonotype was counted at least ten times. This chain joins TRBV6-2 or TRBV6-3 and TRBJ2-3; either TRBD1 or TRBD2 may fit D (5 bases each). The CDR3 is made up of 11 amino acids. Trimming took off 7 bases at V and 8 bases at J, with 10 bases between the two ends. Germline-derived CDR1 and CDR2 are MNHEY and SVGEGT. This chain's CDR3 is CASTYGTTQYF. CDR3 in DNA: TGTGCCAGCACCTACGGGACTACGCAGTATTTT.

As to this clonotype: A much larger clone lies a single base off, so this may be a read error. The chain links TRBV9 to TRBJ2-7; 9 positions match TRBD1. CDR3 size: 14 residues. Germline V lookup: CDR1 SGDLS, CDR2 YYNGEE. This CDR3 is CASSATGQGYDQYF. The CDR3 DNA reads TGTGCCAGCAGCGCGACGGGACAGGGCTACGATCAGTACTTC.

The V call is TRBV2, the J call TRBJ1-6; D not certain. The CDR3 length is 14 residues. Trimming took off 8 bases at V and 7 bases at J, with 15 bases between the two ends. Germline V gene lookup returns CDR1 SNHLY and CDR2 FYNNEI. CDR3 loop: CASVTRAGNSPLHF. The CDR3 DNA reads as TGTGCCAGCGTTACGCGGGCTGGGAATTCACCCCTCCACTTT.

This chain uses TRBV11-1 with TRBJ1-4; D gene uncertain. The CDR3 loop spans 13 amino acids. Trimming stripped 5 bases from V and 6 bases from J, with 10 bases between. CDR1 is SGHAT and CDR2 is FQDESV in the germline V gene (reference sequence). CDR3 nucleotides: TGTGCCAGCAGCAAAATCCCGGATGAAAAACTGTTTTTT. It is translated as CASSKIPDEKLFF.

This clonotype was seen more than once but under ten times. The rearrangement uses TRBV20-1 and TRBJ1-6; tentatively, D is TRBD1 (5 bases). Trimming removed 5 bases from V and 8 bases from J, with 16 bases in between. Per the germline V gene, CDR1 is DFQATT and CDR2 is SNEGSKA (reference sequence). This CDR3 spans 14 amino acids. The CDR3 coding sequence is TGCAGTGCTGGCCCCGGGGGAACTGATTCACCCCTCCACTTT. The encoded protein is CSAGPGGTDSPLHF.

The V call is TRBV7-9, the J call TRBJ2-5, with 12 bases fitting TRBD2. In germline, CDR1 is SEHNR, CDR2 FQNEAQ (reference sequence). With V trimmed by 5 bases and J by 5 bases, 12 bases remained unmatched. The CDR3 has 17 residues. The CDR3 DNA reads TGTGCCAGCAGCACCAGGACTAGCGGGGCCCGGGGGGAGACCCAGTACTTC. This sequence encodes CASSTRTSGARGETQYF.

This clonotype was found many times. The rearrangement joins TRBV29-1 to TRBJ2-3, with TRBD2 matching over 9 bases. V was clipped by 4 bases and J by 3 bases; unmatched bases: 2. The CDR3 consists of 13 residues. Looked up from germline, CDR1 is SQVTM and CDR2 is ANQGSEA. The CDR3 DNA is TGCAGCGTTGGACTAGCGGCGACAGATACGCAGTATTTT. This translates into CSVGLAATDTQYF.

This clonotype was observed many times. The chain recombines TRBV20-1 with TRBJ2-3, with 9 bases aligning to TRBD2. The germline gives CDR1 DFQATT, CDR2 SNEGSKA (reference sequence). The CDR3 sequence is 18 residues long. V lost 5 bases, J lost 3 bases, and 18 bases stayed unmatched. As DNA, the CDR3 is TGCAGTGCTCTCCATAGCGGGGGTGCCACTGGCGTAACAGATACGCAGTATTTT. Amino acid sequence: CSALHSGGATGVTDTQYF.

Ten or more counts support this clonotype. The rearrangement links TRBV19 to TRBJ2-6; D gene ambiguous. Per the germline V gene, CDR1 is LNHDA and CDR2 is SQIVND (reference sequence). The CDR3 totals 13 residues. V was cut by 4 bases and J by 3 bases, with 4 bases left in between. The CDR3 reads CASSNSGANVLTF. Written as DNA, the CDR3 is TGTGCCAGTAGTAACAGTGGGGCCAACGTCCTGACTTTC.

The chain recombines TRBV27 with TRBJ2-7; D is uncertain. Trimming took off 3 bases at V and 9 bases at J, with 15 bases between the two ends. The CDR3 covers 13 residues. The V gene's germline CDR1 is MNHEY and CDR2 SMNVEV (reference sequence). CDR3 region: CASSFQHLDGQYF. For the CDR3, the DNA is TGTGCCAGCAGTTTCCAGCACCTGGACGGGCAGTACTTC.

In its sample, this clonotype was seen many times. The chain employs TRBV5-1 and TRBJ1-1; possibly TRBD1 for D (5 bases). Trimming pared 0 bases from V and 3 bases from J, leaving 6 bases between. Germline CDR1 is SGHRS and CDR2 is YFSETQ. This CDR3 has 13 residues. The chain's CDR3 is CASSLVRDTEAFF. The CDR3 DNA sequence: TGCGCCAGCAGCTTGGTCAGGGACACTGAAGCTTTCTTT.

CDR3 coding DNA: TGCAGCGTTGACAGGGGTCGGACTGAAGCTTTCTTT. Translating gives CSVDRGRTEAFF. The V gene is TRBV29-1, the J gene TRBJ1-1; D possibly corresponds to TRBD1 (6 bases). The CDR3 spans 12 residues. V lost 3 bases and J lost 5, with 10 bases in between. Germline CDR1 is SQVTM and CDR2 is ANQGSEA.

This clonotype was counted ten times or more. The chain links TRBV18 to TRBJ1-1, with D unresolved. Trimming pared 6 bases from V and 1 base from J, leaving 12 bases between. CDR1 KGHSH and CDR2 LQKENI come from the germline V gene. This CDR3 spans 14 amino acids. This chain's CDR3 is CASSSTWQNTEAFF. For the CDR3, the DNA is TGTGCCAGCTCTTCTACGTGGCAGAACACTGAAGCTTTCTTT. Supplemented by reference TRBV18 and TRBJ1-1, the full variable domain reads NAGVMQNPRHLVRRRGQEARLRCSPMKGHSHVYWYRQLPEEGLKFMVYLQKENIIDESGMPKERFSAEFPKEGPSILRIQQVVRGDSAAYFCASSSTWQNTEAFFGQGTRLTVV.

This clonotype appeared many times. The chain carries TRBV4-3 and TRBJ2-1; 8 bases align to TRBD1. Looked up from germline, CDR1 is LGHNA and CDR2 is YSLEER. CDR3 length equals 16 residues. Losses at the gene ends were 4 bases for V and 8 bases for J; bases not matched to a gene: 13. CDR3 loop: CASSLGFGTGADEQFF. Written as DNA, the CDR3 is TGCGCCAGCAGCCTGGGCTTTGGGACAGGAGCTGATGAGCAGTTCTTC.

This clonotype was picked up a small number of times. The V call is TRBV19, the J call TRBJ2-1; D perhaps matches TRBD1 (5 bases). Between the trimmed V and J ends, which lost 3 bases and 5 bases, there was a span of 14 bases. The CDR3 has 15 amino acids. In germline, CDR1 is LNHDA, CDR2 SQIVND (reference sequence). CDR3 DNA: TGTGCCAGTAGTATCGGCAGGATGGGGCACAATGAGCAGTTCTTC. Translation gives CASSIGRMGHNEQFF. Using reference TRBV19 and TRBJ2-1 for the parts outside the CDR3, the full variable domain is DGGITQSPKYLFRKEGQNVTLSCEQNLNHDAMYWYRQDPGQGLRLIYYSQIVNDFQKGDIAEGYSVSREKKESFPLTVTSAQKNPTAFYLCASSIGRMGHNEQFFGPGTRLTVL.

This clonotype has ten or more counts. The chain recombines TRBV20-1 with TRBJ2-3; TRBD2 is a possible D gene (5 bases). CDR1 and CDR2 (germline): DFQATT, SNEGSKA (reference sequence). Trimming removed 8 bases at V and 2 bases at J, with 20 bases between. The CDR3 sequence is 15 residues long. DNA of the CDR3: TGCAGTTCCCTGAAAGTGACTACCTACACAGATACGCAGTATTTT. Translated: CSSLKVTTYTDTQYF.

This chain connects TRBV12-3 or TRBV12-4 to TRBJ1-6, with 9 positions matching TRBD1. Trimming took 1 base from V and 6 from J; bases not matched to a gene: 1. CDR3 size: 15 residues. Written as DNA, the CDR3 is TGTGCCAGCAGTTTAGAGGGACAGGGTAATTCACCCCTCCACTTT. Amino acids: CASSLEGQGNSPLHF.

The table lists this clonotype with many counts. The chain combines TRBV4-2 with TRBJ2-7, with a tentative D call TRBD2 (5 bases). CDR1 is LGHNA and CDR2 is YNFKEQ in the germline V gene. V was trimmed by 1 base and J by 2 bases, leaving 18 bases between them. This CDR3 contains 17 residues. CDR3 nucleotides: TGTGCCAGCAGCCAAGTCACGGGGAAAAGGGCCACCTACGAGCAGTACTTC. Translating gives CASSQVTGKRATYEQYF.

The rearrangement joins TRBV10-3 to TRBJ1-2; maybe TRBD1 (5 bases). CDR3 length: 12 residues. Germline V gene sequence: CDR1 ENHRY, CDR2 SYGVKD. The V gene lost 6 bases and the J gene lost 4 bases, with 9 bases spanning the gap. The CDR3 nucleotides read TGTGCCATCAGACCCGGGGGCTATGGCTACACCTTC. Its protein is CAIRPGGYGYTF.

This clonotype occurred a few times. The genes are TRBV7-2 and TRBJ2-1, with D unresolved. The CDR3 extends over 11 amino acids. Germline values: CDR1 SGHTA, CDR2 FQGNSA. Trimming took off 2 bases at V and 9 bases at J, with 5 bases between the two ends. The CDR3 region is CASSLSSEQFF. The CDR3, as DNA: TGTGCCAGCAGCTTAAGCAGTGAGCAGTTCTTC. Based on the CDR3 plus reference TRBV7-2 and TRBJ2-1, the full variable domain is GAGVSQSPSNKVTEKGKDVELRCDPISGHTALYWYRQSLGQGLEFLIYFQGNSAPDKSGLPSDRFSAERTGGSVSTLTIQRTQQEDSAVYLCASSLSSEQFFGPGTRLTVL.

The chain joins TRBV6-5 to TRBJ2-5; 7 bases are shared with TRBD2. V lost 2 bases, J lost 5 bases, and 8 bases stayed unmatched. Germline CDR1 is MNHEY and CDR2 is SVGAGI. The CDR3 consists of 15 residues. The CDR3 loop reads CASSYDGGIEETQYF. For the CDR3, the DNA is TGTGCCAGCAGTTACGACGGGGGGATAGAGGAGACCCAGTACTTC.

This clonotype was seen at least ten times. The genes are TRBV13 and TRBJ2-5, with 11 bases matching TRBD2. Germline CDR1 PRHDT, CDR2 FYEKMQ (reference sequence). This CDR3 contains 15 residues. Unmatched junction bases numbered 6, after V lost 5 bases and J lost 4 bases. CDR3 DNA sequence: TGTGCCAGCAGCAGGCGACTAGCGGGGTCAGAGACCCAGTACTTC. It codes for CASSRRLAGSETQYF.

The rearrangement uses TRBV5-1 and TRBJ2-3; D gene ambiguous. V lost 5 bases and J 2 bases, leaving 9 bases between the germline ends. The CDR3 extends over 13 amino acids. CDR1 is SGHRS and CDR2 is YFSETQ in the germline V gene. CDR3 DNA sequence: TGCGCCAGCAGTGATGGGGACACAGATACGCAGTATTTT. Amino acids: CASSDGDTDTQYF.

A few counts support this clonotype. The rearrangement links TRBV12-3 or TRBV12-4 to TRBJ2-5; 8 nucleotides match TRBD2. The junction had 11 bases not matched to a gene; V was cut back by 6 bases and J by 5 bases. This CDR3 region has 15 residues. CDR3: CASSRGLALMETQYF. As DNA, the CDR3 is TGTGCCAGCAGCCGAGGACTAGCCTTGATGGAGACCCAGTACTTC.